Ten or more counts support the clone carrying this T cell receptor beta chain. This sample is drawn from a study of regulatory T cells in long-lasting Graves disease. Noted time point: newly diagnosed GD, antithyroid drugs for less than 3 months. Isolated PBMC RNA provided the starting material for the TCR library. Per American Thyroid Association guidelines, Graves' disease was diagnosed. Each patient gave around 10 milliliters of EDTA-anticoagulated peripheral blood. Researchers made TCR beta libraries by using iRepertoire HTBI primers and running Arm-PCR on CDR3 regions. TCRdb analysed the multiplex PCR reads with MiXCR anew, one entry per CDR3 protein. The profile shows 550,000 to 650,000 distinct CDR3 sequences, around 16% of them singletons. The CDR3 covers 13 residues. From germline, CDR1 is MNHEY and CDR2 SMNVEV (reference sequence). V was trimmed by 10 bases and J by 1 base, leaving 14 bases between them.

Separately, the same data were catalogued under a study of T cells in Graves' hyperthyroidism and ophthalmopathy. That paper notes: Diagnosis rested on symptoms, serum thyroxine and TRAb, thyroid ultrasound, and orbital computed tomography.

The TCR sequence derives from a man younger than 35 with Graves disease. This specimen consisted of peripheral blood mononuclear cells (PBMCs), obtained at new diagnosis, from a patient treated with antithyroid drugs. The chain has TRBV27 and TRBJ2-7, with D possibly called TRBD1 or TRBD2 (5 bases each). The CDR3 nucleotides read TGTGCCAACGACCGGGACGGATCCTACGAGCAGTACTTC. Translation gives CANDRDGSYEQYF.